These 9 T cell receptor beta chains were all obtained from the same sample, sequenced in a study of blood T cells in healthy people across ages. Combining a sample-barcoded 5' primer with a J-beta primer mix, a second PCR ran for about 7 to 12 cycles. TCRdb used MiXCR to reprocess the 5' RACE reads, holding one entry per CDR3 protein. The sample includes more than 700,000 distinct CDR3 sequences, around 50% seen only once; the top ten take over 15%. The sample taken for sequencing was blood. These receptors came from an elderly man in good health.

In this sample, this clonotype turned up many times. DNA of the CDR3: TGTGCCAGCAGAAGGACTAGCTCCTACAATGAGCAGTTCTTC. It translates to CASRRTSSYNEQFF. V and J are TRBV12-3 or TRBV12-4 and TRBJ2-1, with TRBD2 matching 7 bases. The junction had 2 bases not matched to a gene; V was cut back by 6 bases and J by 0 bases. The CDR3 sequence is 14 residues long.

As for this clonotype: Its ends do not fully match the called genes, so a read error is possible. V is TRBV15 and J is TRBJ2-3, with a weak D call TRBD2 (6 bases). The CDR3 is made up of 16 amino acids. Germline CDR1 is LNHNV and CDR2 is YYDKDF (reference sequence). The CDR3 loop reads CAASRGRRGGTDTQYF. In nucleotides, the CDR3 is TGTGCCGCCAGCAGAGGTCGGCGGGGTGGCACAGATACGCAGTATTTT.

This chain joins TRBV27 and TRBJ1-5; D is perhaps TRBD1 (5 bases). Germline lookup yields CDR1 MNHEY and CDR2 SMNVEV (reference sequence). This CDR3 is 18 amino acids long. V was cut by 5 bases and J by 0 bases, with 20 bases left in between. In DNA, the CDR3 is TGTGCCAGCAGTCTAAGGACAAGGACGGAGCATAGCAATCAGCCCCAGCATTTT. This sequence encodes CASSLRTRTEHSNQPQHF.

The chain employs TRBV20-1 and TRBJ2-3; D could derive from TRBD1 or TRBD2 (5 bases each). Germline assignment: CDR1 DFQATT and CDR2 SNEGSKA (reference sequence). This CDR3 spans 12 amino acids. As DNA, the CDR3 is TGCGCCGCCCGTATGGGGGCAGATACGCAGTATTTT. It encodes CAARMGADTQYF.

The DNA of the CDR3 is TGTGCCTGGAGTGCAGGACGGTCCTACGAGCAGTACTTC. It yields the protein CAWSAGRSYEQYF. The chain recombines TRBV30 with TRBJ2-7; no clear D. The CDR3 has 13 residues. V was pared by 1 base and J by 1 base, with 8 bases between. Germline CDR1 reads GTSNPN; CDR2 reads SVGIG (reference sequence). The whole variable domain, filled in from reference TRBV30 and TRBJ2-7, reads SQTIHQWPATLVQPVGSPLSLECTVEGTSNPNLYWYRQAAGRGLQLLFYSVGIGQISSEVPQNLSASRPQDRQFILSSKKLLLSDSGFYLCAWSAGRSYEQYFGPGTRLTVT.

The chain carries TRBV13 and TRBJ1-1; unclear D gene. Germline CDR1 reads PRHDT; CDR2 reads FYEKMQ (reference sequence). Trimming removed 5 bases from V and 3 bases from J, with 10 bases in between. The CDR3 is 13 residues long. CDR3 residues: CASSLSPDTEAFF. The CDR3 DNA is TGTGCCAGCAGCCTGTCACCCGACACTGAAGCTTTCTTT.

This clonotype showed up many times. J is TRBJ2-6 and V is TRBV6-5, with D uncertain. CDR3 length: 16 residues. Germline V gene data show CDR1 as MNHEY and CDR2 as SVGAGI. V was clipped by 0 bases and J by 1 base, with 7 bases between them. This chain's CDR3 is CASSYSLPSGANVLTF. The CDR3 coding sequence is TGTGCCAGCAGTTACTCCCTCCCGTCTGGGGCCAACGTCCTGACTTTC.

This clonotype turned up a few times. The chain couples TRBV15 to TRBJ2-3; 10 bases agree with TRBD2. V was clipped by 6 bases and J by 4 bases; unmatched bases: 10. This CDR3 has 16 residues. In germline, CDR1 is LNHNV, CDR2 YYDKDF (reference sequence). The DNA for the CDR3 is TGTGCCACCAGAGCTCTAAAGCGGGAGGGGTCAGATACGCAGTATTTT. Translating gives CATRALKREGSDTQYF.

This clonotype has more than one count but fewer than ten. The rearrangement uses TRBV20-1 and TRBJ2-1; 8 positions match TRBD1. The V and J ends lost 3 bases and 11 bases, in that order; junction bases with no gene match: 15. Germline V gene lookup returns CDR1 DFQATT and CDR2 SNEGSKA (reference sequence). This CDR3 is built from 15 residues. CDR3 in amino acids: CSAREPGQAVFKQFF. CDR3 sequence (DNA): TGCAGTGCTAGGGAGCCGGGACAGGCGGTTTTTAAGCAGTTCTTC.